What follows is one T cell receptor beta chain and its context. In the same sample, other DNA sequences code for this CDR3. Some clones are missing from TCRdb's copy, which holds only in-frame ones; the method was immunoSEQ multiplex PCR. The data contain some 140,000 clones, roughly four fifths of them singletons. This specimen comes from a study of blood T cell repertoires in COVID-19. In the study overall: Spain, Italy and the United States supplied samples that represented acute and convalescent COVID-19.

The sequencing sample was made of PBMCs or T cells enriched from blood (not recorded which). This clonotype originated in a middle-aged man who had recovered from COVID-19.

The chain's CDR3 is CAWSPSNTEAFF. The CDR3 coding sequence is TGTGCCTGGAGTCCATCAAACACTGAAGCTTTCTTT. The J gene is TRBJ1-1, the V gene TRBV30; no clear D. V lost 2 bases, J lost 2 bases, and 6 bases lay in between. The CDR3 runs to 12 residues. Looked up from germline, CDR1 is GTSNPN and CDR2 is SVGIG (reference sequence).